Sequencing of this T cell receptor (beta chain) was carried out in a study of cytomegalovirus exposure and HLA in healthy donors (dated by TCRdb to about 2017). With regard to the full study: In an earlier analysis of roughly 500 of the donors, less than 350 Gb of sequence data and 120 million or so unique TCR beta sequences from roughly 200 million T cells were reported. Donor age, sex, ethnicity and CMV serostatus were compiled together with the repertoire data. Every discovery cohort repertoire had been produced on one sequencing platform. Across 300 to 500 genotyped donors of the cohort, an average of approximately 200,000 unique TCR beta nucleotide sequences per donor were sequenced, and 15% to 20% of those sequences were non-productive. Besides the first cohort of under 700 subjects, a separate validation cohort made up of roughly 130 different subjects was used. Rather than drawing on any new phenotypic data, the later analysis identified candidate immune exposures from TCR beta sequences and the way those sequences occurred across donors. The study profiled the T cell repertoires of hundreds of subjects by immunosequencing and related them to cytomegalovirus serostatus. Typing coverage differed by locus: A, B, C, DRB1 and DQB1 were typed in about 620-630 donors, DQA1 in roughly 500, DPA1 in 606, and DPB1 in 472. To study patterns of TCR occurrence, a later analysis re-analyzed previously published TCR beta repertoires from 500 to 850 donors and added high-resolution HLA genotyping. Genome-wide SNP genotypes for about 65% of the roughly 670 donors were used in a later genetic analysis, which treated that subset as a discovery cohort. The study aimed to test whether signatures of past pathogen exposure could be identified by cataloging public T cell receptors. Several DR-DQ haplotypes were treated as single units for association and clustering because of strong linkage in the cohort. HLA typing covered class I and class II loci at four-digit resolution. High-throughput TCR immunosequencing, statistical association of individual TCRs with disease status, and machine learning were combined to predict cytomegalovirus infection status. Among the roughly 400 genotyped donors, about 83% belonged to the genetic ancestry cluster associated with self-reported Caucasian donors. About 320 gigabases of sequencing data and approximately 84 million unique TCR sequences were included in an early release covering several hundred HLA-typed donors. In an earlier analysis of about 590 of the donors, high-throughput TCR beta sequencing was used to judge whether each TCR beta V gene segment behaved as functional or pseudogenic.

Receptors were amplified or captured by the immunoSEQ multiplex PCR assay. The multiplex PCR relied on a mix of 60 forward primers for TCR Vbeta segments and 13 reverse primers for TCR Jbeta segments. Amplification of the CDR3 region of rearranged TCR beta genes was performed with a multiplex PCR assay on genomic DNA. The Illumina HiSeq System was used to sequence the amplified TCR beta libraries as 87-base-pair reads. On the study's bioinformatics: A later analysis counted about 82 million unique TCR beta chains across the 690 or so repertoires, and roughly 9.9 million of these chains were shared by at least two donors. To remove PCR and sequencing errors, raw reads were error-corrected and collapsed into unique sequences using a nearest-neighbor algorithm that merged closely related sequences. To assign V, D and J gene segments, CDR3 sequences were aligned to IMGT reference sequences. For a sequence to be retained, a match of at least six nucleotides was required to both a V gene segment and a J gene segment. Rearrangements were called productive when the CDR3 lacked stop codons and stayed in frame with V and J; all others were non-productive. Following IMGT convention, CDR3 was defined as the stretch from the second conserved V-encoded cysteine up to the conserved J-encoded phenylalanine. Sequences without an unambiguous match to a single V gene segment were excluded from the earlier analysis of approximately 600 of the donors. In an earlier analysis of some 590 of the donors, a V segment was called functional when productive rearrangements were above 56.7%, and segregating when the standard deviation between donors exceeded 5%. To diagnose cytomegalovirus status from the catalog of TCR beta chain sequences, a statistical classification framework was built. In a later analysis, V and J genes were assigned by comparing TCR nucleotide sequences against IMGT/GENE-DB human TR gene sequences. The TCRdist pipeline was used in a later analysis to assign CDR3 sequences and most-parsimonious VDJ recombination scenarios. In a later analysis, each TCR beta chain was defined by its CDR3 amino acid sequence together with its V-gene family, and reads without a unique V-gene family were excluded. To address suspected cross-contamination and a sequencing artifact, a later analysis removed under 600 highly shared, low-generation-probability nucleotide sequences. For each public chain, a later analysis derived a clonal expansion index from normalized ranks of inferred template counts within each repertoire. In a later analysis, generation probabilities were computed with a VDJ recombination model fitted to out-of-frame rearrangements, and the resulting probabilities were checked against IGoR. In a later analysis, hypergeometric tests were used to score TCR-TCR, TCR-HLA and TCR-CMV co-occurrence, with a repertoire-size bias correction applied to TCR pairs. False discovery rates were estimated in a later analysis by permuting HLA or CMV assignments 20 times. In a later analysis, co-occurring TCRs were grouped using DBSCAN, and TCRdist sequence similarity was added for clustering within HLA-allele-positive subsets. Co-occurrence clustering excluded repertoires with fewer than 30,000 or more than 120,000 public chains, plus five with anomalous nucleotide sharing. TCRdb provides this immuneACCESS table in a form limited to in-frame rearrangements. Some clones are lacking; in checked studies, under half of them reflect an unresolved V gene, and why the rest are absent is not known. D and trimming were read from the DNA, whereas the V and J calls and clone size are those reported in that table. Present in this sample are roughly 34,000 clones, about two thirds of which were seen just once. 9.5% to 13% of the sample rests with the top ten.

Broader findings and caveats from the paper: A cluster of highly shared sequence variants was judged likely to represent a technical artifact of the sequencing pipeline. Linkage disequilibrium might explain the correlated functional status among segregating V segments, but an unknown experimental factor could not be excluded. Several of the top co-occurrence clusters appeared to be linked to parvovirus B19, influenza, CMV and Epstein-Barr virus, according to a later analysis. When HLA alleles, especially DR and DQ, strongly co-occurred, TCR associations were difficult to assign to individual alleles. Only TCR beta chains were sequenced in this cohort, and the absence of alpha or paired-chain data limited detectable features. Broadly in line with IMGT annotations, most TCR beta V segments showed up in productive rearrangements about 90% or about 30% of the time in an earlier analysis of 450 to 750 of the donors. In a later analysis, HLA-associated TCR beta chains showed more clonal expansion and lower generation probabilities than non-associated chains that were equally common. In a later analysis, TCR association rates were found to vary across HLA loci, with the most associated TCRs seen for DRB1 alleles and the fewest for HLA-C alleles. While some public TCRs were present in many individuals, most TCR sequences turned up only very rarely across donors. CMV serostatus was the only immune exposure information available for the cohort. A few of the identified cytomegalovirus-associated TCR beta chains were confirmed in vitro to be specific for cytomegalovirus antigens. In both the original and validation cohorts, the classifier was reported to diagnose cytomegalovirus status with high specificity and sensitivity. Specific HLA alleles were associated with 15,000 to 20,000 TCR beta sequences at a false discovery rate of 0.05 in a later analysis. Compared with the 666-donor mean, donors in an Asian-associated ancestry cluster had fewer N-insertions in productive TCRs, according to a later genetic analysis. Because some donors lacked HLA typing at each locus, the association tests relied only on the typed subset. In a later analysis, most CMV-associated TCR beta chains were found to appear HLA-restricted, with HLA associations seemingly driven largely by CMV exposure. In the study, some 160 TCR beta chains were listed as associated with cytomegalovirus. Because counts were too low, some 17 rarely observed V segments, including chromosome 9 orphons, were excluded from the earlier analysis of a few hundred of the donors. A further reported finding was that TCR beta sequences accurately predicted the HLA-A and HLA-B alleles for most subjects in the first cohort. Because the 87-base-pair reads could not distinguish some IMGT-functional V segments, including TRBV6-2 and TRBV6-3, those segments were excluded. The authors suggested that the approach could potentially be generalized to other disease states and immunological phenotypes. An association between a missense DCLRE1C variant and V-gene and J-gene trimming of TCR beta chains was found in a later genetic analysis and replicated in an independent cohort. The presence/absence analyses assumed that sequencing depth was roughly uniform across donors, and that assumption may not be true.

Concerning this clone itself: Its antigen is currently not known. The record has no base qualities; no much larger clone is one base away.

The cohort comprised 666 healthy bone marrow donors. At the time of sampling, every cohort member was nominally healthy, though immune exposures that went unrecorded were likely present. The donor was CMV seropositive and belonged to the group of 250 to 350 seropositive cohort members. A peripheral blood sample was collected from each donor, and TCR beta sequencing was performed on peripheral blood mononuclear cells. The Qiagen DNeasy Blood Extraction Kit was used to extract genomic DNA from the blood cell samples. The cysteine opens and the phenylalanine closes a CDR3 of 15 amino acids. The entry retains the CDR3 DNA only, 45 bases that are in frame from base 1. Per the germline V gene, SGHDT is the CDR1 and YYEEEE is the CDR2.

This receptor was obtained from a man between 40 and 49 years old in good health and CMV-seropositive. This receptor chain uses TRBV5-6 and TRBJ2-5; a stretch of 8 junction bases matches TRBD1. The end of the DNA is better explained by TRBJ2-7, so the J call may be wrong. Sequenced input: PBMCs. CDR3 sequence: CASSWGTGGTYEQYF. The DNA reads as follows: TGTGCCAGCAGCTGGGGGACAGGCGGGACATACGAGCAGTACTTC.